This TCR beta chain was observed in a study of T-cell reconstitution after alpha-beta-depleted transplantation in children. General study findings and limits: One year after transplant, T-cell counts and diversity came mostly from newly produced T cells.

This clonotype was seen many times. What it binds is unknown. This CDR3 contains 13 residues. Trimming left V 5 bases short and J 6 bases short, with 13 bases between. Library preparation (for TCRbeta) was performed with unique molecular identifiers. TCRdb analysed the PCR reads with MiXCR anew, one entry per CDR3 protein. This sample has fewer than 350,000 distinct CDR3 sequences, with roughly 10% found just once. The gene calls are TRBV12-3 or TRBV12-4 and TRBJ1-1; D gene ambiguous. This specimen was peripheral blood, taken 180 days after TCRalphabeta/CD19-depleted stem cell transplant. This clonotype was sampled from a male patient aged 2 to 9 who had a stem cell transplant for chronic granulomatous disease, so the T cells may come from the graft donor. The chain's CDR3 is CASSIPFFAEAFF. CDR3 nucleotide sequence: TGTGCCAGCAGTATCCCGTTTTTCGCTGAAGCTTTCTTT.